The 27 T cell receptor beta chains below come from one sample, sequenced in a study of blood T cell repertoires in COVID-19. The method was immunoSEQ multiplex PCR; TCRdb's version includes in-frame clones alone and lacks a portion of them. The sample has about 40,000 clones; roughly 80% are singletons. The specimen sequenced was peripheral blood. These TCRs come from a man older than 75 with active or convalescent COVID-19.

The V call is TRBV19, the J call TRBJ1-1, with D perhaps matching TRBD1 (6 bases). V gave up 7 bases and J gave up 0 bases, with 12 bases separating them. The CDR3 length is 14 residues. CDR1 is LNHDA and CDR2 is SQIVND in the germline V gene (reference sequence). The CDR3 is CASTKTGVNTEAFF. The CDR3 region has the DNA TGTGCCAGTACCAAGACAGGAGTGAACACTGAAGCTTTCTTT. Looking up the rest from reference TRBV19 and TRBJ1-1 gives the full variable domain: DGGITQSPKYLFRKEGQNVTLSCEQNLNHDAMYWYRQDPGQGLRLIYYSQIVNDFQKGDIAEGYSVSREKKESFPLTVTSAQKNPTAFYLCASTKTGVNTEAFFGQGTRLTVV.

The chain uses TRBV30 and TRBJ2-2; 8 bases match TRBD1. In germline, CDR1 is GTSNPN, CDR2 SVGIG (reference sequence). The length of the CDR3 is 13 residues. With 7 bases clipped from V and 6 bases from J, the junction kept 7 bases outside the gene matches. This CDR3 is CASGQVRAGELFF. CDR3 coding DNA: TGTGCCTCGGGACAGGTTAGGGCCGGGGAGCTGTTTTTT.

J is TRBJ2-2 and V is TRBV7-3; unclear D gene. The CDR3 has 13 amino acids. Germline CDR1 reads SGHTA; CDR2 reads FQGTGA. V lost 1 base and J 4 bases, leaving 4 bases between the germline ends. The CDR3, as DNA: TGTGCCAGCAGCTTAATAATCACCGGGGAGCTGTTTTTT. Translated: CASSLIITGELFF. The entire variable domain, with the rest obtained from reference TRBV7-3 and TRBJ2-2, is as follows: GAGVSQTPSNKVTEKGKYVELRCDPISGHTALYWYRQSLGQGPEFLIYFQGTGAADDSGLPNDRFFAVRPEGSVSTLKIQRTERGDSAVYLCASSLIITGELFFGEGSRLTVL.

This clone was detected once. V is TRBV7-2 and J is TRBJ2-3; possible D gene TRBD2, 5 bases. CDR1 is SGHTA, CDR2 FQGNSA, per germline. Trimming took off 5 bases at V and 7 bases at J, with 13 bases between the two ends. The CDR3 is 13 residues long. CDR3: CASSRTGVNTQYF. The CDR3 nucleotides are TGTGCCAGCAGCCGAACCGGGGTAAATACGCAGTATTTT.

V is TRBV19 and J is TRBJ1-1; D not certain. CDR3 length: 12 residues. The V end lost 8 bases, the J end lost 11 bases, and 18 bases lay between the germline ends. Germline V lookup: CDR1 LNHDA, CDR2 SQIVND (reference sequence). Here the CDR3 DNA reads TGTGCCAGTTTGGAGGCACCACAGCGGGCTTTCTTT. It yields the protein CASLEAPQRAFF.

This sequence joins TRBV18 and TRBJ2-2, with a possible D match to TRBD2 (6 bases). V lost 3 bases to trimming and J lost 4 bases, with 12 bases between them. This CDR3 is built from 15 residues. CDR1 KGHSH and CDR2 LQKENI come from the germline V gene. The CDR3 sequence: CASSPTGTSTGELFF. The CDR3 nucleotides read TGTGCCAGCTCACCGACCGGGACTTCCACCGGGGAGCTGTTTTTT.

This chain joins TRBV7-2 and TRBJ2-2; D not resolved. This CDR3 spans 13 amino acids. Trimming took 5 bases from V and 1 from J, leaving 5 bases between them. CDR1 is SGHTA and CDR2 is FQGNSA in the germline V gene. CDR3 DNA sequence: TGTGCCAGCAGCATTCGGAACACCGGGGAGCTGTTTTTT. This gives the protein CASSIRNTGELFF.

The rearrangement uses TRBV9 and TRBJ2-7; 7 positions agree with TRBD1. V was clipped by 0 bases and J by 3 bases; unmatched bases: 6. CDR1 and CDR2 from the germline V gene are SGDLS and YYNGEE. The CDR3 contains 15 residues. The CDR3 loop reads CASSVDGTAFYEQYF. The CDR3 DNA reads TGTGCCAGCAGCGTAGACGGGACAGCCTTCTACGAGCAGTACTTC.

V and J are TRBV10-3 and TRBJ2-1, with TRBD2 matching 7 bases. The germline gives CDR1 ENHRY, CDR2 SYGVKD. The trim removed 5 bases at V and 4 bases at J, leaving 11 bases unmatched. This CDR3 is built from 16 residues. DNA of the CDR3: TGTGCCATCAGTCCCTCAATAGCTAGCGGATACAATGAGCAGTTCTTC. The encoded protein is CAISPSIASGYNEQFF.

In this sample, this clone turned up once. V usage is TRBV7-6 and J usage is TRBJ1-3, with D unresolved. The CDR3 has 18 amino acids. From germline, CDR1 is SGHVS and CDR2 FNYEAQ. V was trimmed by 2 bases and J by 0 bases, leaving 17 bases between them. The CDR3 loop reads CASSLYAGGGNSGNTIYF. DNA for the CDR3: TGTGCCAGCAGCTTATATGCAGGAGGTGGGAACTCTGGAAACACCATATATTTT.

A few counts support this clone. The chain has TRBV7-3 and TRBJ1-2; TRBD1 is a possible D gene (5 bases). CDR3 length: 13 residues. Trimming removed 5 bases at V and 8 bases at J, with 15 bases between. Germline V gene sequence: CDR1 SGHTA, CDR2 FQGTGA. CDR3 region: CASSLPGGEGYTF. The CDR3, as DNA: TGTGCCAGCAGCCTCCCGGGAGGGGAAGGCTACACCTTC.

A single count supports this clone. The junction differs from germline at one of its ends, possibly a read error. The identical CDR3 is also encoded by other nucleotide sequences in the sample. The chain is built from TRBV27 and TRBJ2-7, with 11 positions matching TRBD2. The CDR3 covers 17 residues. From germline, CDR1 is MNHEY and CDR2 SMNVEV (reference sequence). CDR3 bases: TGTGCCAGTAGTTTCTCGGGTACTAGCGGGAGCTACTACGAGCAGTACTTC. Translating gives CASSFSGTSGSYYEQYF.

The CDR3 sequence: CASSRTGVHGYTF. DNA of the CDR3: TGTGCCAGCAGTAGGACAGGGGTTCATGGCTACACCTTC. This chain links TRBV6-5 with TRBJ1-2; 9 nucleotides align to TRBD1. The CDR3 totals 13 residues. The germline gives CDR1 MNHEY, CDR2 SVGAGI. Unmatched junction bases numbered 4, after V lost 5 bases and J lost 6 bases.

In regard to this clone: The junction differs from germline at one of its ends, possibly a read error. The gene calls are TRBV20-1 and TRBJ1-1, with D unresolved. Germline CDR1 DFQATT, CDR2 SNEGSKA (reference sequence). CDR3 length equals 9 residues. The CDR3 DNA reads TGTGCGGCGTCCGGCGGAGCTTTCTTT. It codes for CAASGGAFF.

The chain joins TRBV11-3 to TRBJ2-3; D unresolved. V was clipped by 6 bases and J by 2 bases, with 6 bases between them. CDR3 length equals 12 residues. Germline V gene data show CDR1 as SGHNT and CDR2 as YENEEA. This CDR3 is CASRRYTDTQYF. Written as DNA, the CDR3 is TGTGCCAGCAGACGCTACACAGATACGCAGTATTTT.

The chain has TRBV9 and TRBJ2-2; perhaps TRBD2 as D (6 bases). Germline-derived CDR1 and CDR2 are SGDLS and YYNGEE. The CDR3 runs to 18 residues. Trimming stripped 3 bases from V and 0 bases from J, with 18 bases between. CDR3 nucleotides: TGTGCCAGCAGCGGCCGAGACTCGGGGGTCGCGAACACCGGGGAGCTGTTTTTT. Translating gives CASSGRDSGVANTGELFF.

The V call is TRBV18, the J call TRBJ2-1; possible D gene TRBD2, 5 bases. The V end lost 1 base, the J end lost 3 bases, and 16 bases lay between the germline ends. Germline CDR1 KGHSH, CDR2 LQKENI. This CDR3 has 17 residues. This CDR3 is CASSPRFPGNIYNEQFF. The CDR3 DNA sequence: TGTGCCAGCTCACCACGTTTCCCGGGAAACATCTACAATGAGCAGTTCTTC.

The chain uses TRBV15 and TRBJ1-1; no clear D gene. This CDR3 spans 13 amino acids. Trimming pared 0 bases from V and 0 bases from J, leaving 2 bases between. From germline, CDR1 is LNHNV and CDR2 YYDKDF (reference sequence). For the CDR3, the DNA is TGTGCCACCAGCAGAGACATGAACACTGAAGCTTTCTTT. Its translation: CATSRDMNTEAFF.

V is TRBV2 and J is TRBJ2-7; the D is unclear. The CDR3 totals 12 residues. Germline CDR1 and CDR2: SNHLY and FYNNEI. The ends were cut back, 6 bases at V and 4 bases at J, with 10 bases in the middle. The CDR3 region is CASRELGYEQYF. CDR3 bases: TGTGCCAGCAGGGAGTTGGGTTACGAGCAGTACTTC.

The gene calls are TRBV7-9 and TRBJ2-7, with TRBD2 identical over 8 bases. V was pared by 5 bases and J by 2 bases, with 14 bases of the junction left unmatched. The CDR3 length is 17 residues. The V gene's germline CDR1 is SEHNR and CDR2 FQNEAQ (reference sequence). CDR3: CASSNSRPRGETYEQYF. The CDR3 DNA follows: TGTGCCAGCAGCAATAGTCGGCCGCGGGGGGAGACCTACGAGCAGTACTTC. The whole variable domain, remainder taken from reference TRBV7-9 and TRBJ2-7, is DTGVSQNPRHKITKRGQNVTFRCDPISEHNRLYWYRQTLGQGPEFLTYFQNEAQLEKSRLLSDRFSAERPKGSFSTLEIQRTEQGDSAMYLCASSNSRPRGETYEQYFGPGTRLTVT.

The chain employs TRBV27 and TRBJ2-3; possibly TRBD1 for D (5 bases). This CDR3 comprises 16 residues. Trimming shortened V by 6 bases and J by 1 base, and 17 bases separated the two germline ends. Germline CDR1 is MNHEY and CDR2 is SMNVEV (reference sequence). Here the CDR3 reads CASSDAQGVRTDTQYF. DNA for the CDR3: TGTGCCAGCAGCGACGCACAAGGGGTTCGCACAGATACGCAGTATTTT.

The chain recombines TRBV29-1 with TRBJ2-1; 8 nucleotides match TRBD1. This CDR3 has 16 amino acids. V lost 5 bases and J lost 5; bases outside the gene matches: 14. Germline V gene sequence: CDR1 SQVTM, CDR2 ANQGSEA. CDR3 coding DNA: TGCAGCGTTAGTGAAAGACGACAGGGGAAGAACAATGAGCAGTTCTTC. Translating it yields CSVSERRQGKNNEQFF.

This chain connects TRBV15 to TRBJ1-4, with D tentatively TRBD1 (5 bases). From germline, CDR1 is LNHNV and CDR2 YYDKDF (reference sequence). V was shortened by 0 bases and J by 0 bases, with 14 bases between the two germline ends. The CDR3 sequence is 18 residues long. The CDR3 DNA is TGTGCCACCAGCAGAGATGGATGGGGCCATACAACTAATGAAAAACTGTTTTTT. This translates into CATSRDGWGHTTNEKLFF.

The CDR3 DNA is TGTGCCAGCAGTTATTCGACTAGCACAGATACGCAGTATTTT. Its protein is CASSYSTSTDTQYF. J is TRBJ2-3 and V is TRBV27; unclear D gene. The CDR3 is 14 residues long. The ends were cut back, 4 bases at V and 0 bases at J, with 8 bases in the middle. Per the germline V gene, CDR1 is MNHEY and CDR2 is SMNVEV (reference sequence).

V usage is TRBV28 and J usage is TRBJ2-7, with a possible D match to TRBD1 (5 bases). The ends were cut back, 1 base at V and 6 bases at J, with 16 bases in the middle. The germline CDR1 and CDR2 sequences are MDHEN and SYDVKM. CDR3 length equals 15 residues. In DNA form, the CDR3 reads TGTGCCAGCAGTTTATCTGGCAGGGCCCTCTCCGAGCAGTACTTC. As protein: CASSLSGRALSEQYF.

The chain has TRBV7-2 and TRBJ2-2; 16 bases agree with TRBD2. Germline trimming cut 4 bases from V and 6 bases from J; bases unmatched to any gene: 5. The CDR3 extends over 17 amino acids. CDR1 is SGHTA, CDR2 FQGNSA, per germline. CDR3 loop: CASSSMGTSGRAGELFF. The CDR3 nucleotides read TGTGCCAGCAGCTCAATGGGGACTAGCGGGAGGGCCGGGGAGCTGTTTTTT.

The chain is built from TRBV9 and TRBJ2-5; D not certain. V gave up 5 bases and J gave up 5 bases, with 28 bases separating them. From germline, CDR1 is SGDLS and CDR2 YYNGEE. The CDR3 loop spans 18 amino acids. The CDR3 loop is CASSPSGFNSFTGETQYF. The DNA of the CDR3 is TGTGCCAGCAGTCCCTCCGGGTTTAACTCATTCACCGGGGAGACCCAGTACTTC.